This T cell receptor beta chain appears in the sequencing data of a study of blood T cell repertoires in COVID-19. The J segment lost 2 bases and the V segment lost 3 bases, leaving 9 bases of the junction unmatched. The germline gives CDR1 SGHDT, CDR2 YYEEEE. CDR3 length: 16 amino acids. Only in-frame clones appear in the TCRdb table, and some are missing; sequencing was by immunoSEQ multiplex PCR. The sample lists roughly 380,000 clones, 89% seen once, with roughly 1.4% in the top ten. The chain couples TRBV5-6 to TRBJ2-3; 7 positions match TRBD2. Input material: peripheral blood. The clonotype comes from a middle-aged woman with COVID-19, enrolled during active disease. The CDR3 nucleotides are TGTGCCAGCAGCTCATTAGCGGGCCCGAACACAGATACGCAGTATTTT. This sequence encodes CASSSLAGPNTDTQYF.